Listed here are 10 T cell receptor beta chains from one sample, sequenced in a study of T cell changes during pregnancy in multiple sclerosis (dated by TCRdb to 2018 to 2020). The library was obtained by the immunoSEQ multiplex PCR assay. Imported from immuneACCESS, the table was reduced by TCRdb to in-frame sequences with V and J called. These copies leave out some clones; in studies compared against another copy, an unresolved V gene accounts for under half, and the cause of the remainder is not known. In all, the sample holds some 110,000 clones, and around 90% of those were seen once. The biggest ten clones account for less than 2% of the sample. Specimen: peripheral blood, collected in the third trimester of pregnancy. Source of these receptors: a female donor with multiple sclerosis, enrolled in a pregnancy study.

This sequence joins TRBV5-1 and TRBJ2-1; 8 nucleotides agree with TRBD1. The CDR3 has 13 amino acids. Germline V CDR1 and CDR2: SGHRS, YFSETQ. J was trimmed by 6 bases and V by 2 bases; bases with no gene match: 1. The CDR3 DNA reads as TGCGCCAGCAGCTTACAGGGGGGCAATGAGCAGTTCTTC. Residues: CASSLQGGNEQFF.

The rearrangement uses TRBV7-2 and TRBJ1-1; D is unclear. The CDR3 is made up of 11 amino acids. The V gene's germline CDR1 is SGHTA and CDR2 FQGNSA. V lost 5 bases, J lost 7 bases, and 8 bases lay in between. DNA of the CDR3: TGTGCCAGCAGCCTGAGATATGAAGCTTTCTTT. The encoded protein is CASSLRYEAFF.

The chain has TRBV5-4 and TRBJ2-2; 14 bases are shared with TRBD2. Germline values: CDR1 SGHNT, CDR2 YYREEE (reference sequence). The CDR3 contains 17 residues. Unmatched junction bases numbered 6, after V lost 3 bases and J lost 5 bases. The CDR3 is CASSSGTSGRGTGELFF. DNA of the CDR3: TGTGCCAGCAGCTCTGGGACTAGCGGGAGAGGGACCGGGGAGCTGTTTTTT.

This clone was picked up one time. The chain recombines TRBV30 with TRBJ1-4; 11 bases fit TRBD1. Trimming cost V 4 bases and J 8 bases; bases outside gene matches: 9. CDR3 length: 15 amino acids. Germline lookup yields CDR1 GTSNPN and CDR2 SVGIG (reference sequence). The CDR3 loop is CAWTPPGTGGEKLFF. The CDR3 region has the DNA TGTGCCTGGACCCCCCCGGGGACAGGGGGGGAAAAACTGTTTTTT. The entire variable domain, with the rest obtained from reference TRBV30 and TRBJ1-4, is as follows: SQTIHQWPATLVQPVGSPLSLECTVEGTSNPNLYWYRQAAGRGLQLLFYSVGIGQISSEVPQNLSASRPQDRQFILSSKKLLLSDSGFYLCAWTPPGTGGEKLFFGSGTQLSVL.

This chain uses TRBV6-7 with TRBJ1-1; 10 bases map to TRBD1. TRBV6-7 is designated an ORF whose function remains uncertain. V gave up 6 bases and J gave up 0 bases; unmatched junction bases: 7. The CDR3 is made up of 16 amino acids. CDR3 sequence (DNA): TGTGCCAGCAGCCGACAGGGGGCTGGAGTGAACACTGAAGCTTTCTTT. This gives the protein CASSRQGAGVNTEAFF.

The count of this clone is one. This chain uses TRBV4-2 with TRBJ2-6; 8 nucleotides match TRBD1. Unmatched junction bases numbered 6, after V lost 3 bases and J lost 2 bases. Germline-derived CDR1 and CDR2 are LGHNA and YNFKEQ. This CDR3 has 17 residues. The CDR3 loop is CASSHPPDRAGANVLTF. For the CDR3, the DNA is TGTGCCAGCAGCCACCCCCCGGACAGGGCTGGGGCCAACGTCCTGACTTTC.

This chain joins TRBV27 and TRBJ2-1, with 9 bases that match TRBD2. Germline CDR1 MNHEY, CDR2 SMNVEV (reference sequence). The V gene end was trimmed by 4 bases and the J gene end by 8 bases; junction bases not matched to a gene: 9. CDR3 length: 15 residues. The CDR3 bases are TGTGCCAGCAGTTCAGTAGCGGGAGTATGGGATGAGCAGTTCTTC. Protein product: CASSSVAGVWDEQFF.

The chain carries TRBV7-8 and TRBJ2-1; possible D gene TRBD2, 5 bases. The CDR3 contains 13 residues. Trimming removed 5 bases from V and 3 bases from J, with 8 bases in between. Germline V gene data show CDR1 as SGHVS and CDR2 as FQNEAQ. The CDR3 sequence is CASSPRGYNEQFF. The CDR3 DNA reads TGTGCCAGCAGCCCCCGGGGCTACAATGAGCAGTTCTTC.

This chain connects TRBV9 to TRBJ2-7, with 7 bases that match TRBD2. The CDR3 extends over 15 amino acids. V lost 1 base and J lost 2; bases outside the gene matches: 6. Germline V lookup: CDR1 SGDLS, CDR2 YYNGEE. Here the CDR3 reads CASSVSREATYEQYF. CDR3 bases: TGTGCCAGCAGCGTATCCCGGGAGGCAACCTACGAGCAGTACTTC.

This chain uses TRBV6-1 with TRBJ1-1; D may be TRBD1 (5 bases). V gave up 3 bases and J gave up 3 bases, with 11 bases separating them. CDR3 length: 14 amino acids. CDR1 and CDR2 (germline): MNHNS, SASEGT. The CDR3: CASSEWGEDTEAFF. The CDR3 bases are TGTGCCAGCAGTGAGTGGGGCGAGGACACTGAAGCTTTCTTT.